The entry that follows covers one TCR beta chain sequence. Using RNA transcripts as the source, TCR beta CDR3 regions were amplified. The HTBI primer set served for first-round RT-PCR of the TCR CDR3. A single record per CDR3 protein comes from TCRdb applying MiXCR to the multiplex PCR reads. Among hundreds of thousands of distinct CDR3 sequences listed, approximately 15% were seen once. The entry originates in a study of T cells in Graves' hyperthyroidism and ophthalmopathy. Germline CDR1 is PRHDT and CDR2 is FYEKMQ (reference sequence). Trimming removed 4 bases at V and 1 base at J, with 17 bases between. The CDR3 length is 17 residues.

Sequencing was carried out using blood. The chain combines TRBV13 with TRBJ2-4, with D possibly TRBD1 on 5 matching bases. The clonotype originates from a woman aged 18-35 years with Graves' hyperthyroidism. The CDR3 DNA sequence: TGTGCCAGCAGCTCAAAACCCAGGGTGGGGGCCAAAAACATTCAGTACTTC. This encodes CASSSKPRVGAKNIQYF.